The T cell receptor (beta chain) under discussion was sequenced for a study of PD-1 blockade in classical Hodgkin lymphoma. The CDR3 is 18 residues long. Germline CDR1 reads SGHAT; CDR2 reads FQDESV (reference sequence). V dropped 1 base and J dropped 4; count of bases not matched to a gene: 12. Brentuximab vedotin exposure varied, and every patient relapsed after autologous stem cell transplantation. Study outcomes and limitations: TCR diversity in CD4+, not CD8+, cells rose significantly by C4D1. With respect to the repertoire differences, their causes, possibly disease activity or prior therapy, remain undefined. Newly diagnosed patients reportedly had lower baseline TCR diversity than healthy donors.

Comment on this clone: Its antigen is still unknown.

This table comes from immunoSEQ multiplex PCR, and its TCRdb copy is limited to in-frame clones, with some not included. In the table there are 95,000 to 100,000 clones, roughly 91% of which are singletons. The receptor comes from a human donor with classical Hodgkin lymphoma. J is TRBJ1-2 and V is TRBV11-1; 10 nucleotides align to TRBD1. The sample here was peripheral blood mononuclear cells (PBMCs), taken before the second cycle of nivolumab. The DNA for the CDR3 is TGTGCCAGCAGCTTAGTTCCGGGACAGGGGCCTATTGGCTATGGCTACACCTTC. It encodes CASSLVPGQGPIGYGYTF.